A single sample is the source of the 7 T cell receptor beta chains below, sequenced in a study of T cell changes during pregnancy in multiple sclerosis. Sequencing used immunoSEQ multiplex PCR; TCRdb keeps in-frame clones, though not all of them. Of tens of thousands of clones listed, under 95% are singletons. This specimen consisted of peripheral blood, obtained after pregnancy. All receptors derive from a female donor with multiple sclerosis, enrolled in a pregnancy study.

The rearrangement uses TRBV2 and TRBJ1-5; D ambiguous. The V gene's germline CDR1 is SNHLY and CDR2 FYNNEI. The CDR3 spans 13 residues. V gave up 5 bases and J gave up 0 bases, with 5 bases separating them. The CDR3 protein is CASSTNSNQPQHF. CDR3 in DNA: TGTGCCAGCAGTACAAATAGCAATCAGCCCCAGCATTTT.

The rearrangement joins TRBV27 to TRBJ2-7, with D possibly matching TRBD2 (5 bases). The CDR3 length is 16 residues. Germline values: CDR1 MNHEY, CDR2 SMNVEV (reference sequence). V lost 0 bases and J lost 0, with 12 bases in between. The CDR3 loop reads CASSLSSAEPSYEQYF. The CDR3 nucleotides read TGTGCCAGCAGTTTATCGTCAGCGGAACCCTCCTACGAGCAGTACTTC.

The chain is built from TRBV9 and TRBJ1-1; D uncertain. V was clipped by 3 bases and J by 4 bases, with 10 bases between them. The CDR3 consists of 13 residues. The V gene's germline CDR1 is SGDLS and CDR2 YYNGEE. This CDR3 reads CASSALVSTEAFF. CDR3 DNA sequence: TGTGCCAGCAGCGCCCTAGTGAGCACTGAAGCTTTCTTT.

J is TRBJ1-2 and V is TRBV4-2; D not resolved. The CDR3 has 14 residues. The germline gives CDR1 LGHNA, CDR2 YNFKEQ. Trimming took off 1 base at V and 2 bases at J, with 8 bases between the two ends. The CDR3 DNA sequence: TGTGCCAGCAGCCAAGGGTTACAGAACTATGGCTACACCTTC. It codes for CASSQGLQNYGYTF.

The table lists this clone with a count of one. The chain combines TRBV7-9 with TRBJ1-1, with D perhaps matching TRBD1 (5 bases). Germline V CDR1 and CDR2: SEHNR, FQNEAQ (reference sequence). Trimming pared 7 bases from V and 1 base from J, leaving 16 bases between. CDR3 length: 15 residues. CDR3 region: CASKGGAMKNTEAFF. The CDR3 DNA sequence: TGTGCCAGCAAGGGTGGGGCCATGAAGAACACTGAAGCTTTCTTT.

V is TRBV5-1 and J is TRBJ2-1, with TRBD1 as a possible D gene (5 bases). CDR1 and CDR2 from the germline V gene are SGHRS and YFSETQ. The V end lost 0 bases, the J end lost 8 bases, and 15 bases lay between the germline ends. The CDR3 has 15 amino acids. CDR3 sequence (DNA): TGCGCCAGCAGCTTGGGCGCGAACGGCAGGGATGAGCAGTTCTTC. Translation gives CASSLGANGRDEQFF.

V gene TRBV5-4 combines with J gene TRBJ2-3; 7 bases match TRBD2. The V gene's germline CDR1 is SGHNT and CDR2 YYREEE (reference sequence). Trimming at V came to 4 bases and at J to 1 base, leaving 6 bases not matched to a gene. The CDR3 has 15 amino acids. CDR3: CASSPFGGGTDTQYF. The CDR3, as DNA: TGTGCCAGCAGCCCTTTTGGGGGGGGCACAGATACGCAGTATTTT. Full variable domain (outside the CDR3, taken from reference TRBV5-4 and TRBJ2-3): ETGVTQSPTHLIKTRGQQVTLRCSSQSGHNTVSWYQQALGQGPQFIFQYYREEENGRGNFPPRFSGLQFPNYSSELNVNALELDDSALYLCASSPFGGGTDTQYFGPGTRLTVL.